Here is one TCR beta chain with its context. In the same sample, other DNA sequences code for this CDR3. Template for every sorted-subset replicate PCR totaled about 200 ng DNA, tens of thousands of T cell genomes. The data were produced by immunoSEQ multiplex PCR, yet TCRdb's version contains in-frame clones alone and is incomplete. The sample lists roughly 2.5 million clones, more than 80% occurring once. The data are from a study of shared clonotypes between healthy human individuals. This clonotype originated in a young man in good health. The sample was naive CD4+ T cells sorted from blood. Subset here: CD45RA+ positively selected.

CDR3 nucleotide sequence: TGCGCCAGCAGCTTGGTTCAGGGAGCCTACGAGCAGTACTTC. Translation gives CASSLVQGAYEQYF. The V gene is TRBV5-1, the J gene TRBJ2-7, with D possibly called TRBD1 or TRBD2 (5 bases each). The CDR3 extends over 14 amino acids. V was cut by 0 bases and J by 2 bases, with 9 bases left in between. Per germline, CDR1 SGHRS and CDR2 YFSETQ. The complete variable domain, with remaining parts taken from reference TRBV5-1 and TRBJ2-7, reads KAGVTQTPRYLIKTRGQQVTLSCSPISGHRSVSWYQQTPGQGLQFLFEYFSETQRNKGNFPGRFSGRQFSNSRSEMNVSTLELGDSALYLCASSLVQGAYEQYFGPGTRLTVT.